The 29 T cell receptor beta chains reported below all come from one sample, sequenced in a study of shared clonotypes between healthy human individuals. Cells designated naive CD8 were CD45RO-negative and were positively selected for CCR7, with terminally differentiated effector memory CD45RA+ cells excluded. The assay was immunoSEQ multiplex PCR, and TCRdb's table has in-frame clones only and misses some. The sample includes approximately 600,000 clones, roughly 95% of them seen just once. The sequenced material came from naive CD8+ T cells sorted from blood. Receptors originate from a woman younger than 45 in good health.

As to this clone: Other DNA sequences in this specimen translate into the identical CDR3. The chain uses TRBV27 and TRBJ1-1; 7 bases align to TRBD1. CDR3 length equals 12 residues. With 2 bases clipped from V and 7 bases from J, the junction kept 1 base outside the gene matches. In germline, CDR1 is MNHEY, CDR2 SMNVEV (reference sequence). The CDR3 nucleotides are TGTGCCAGCAGTTTACGACAGGGTGAAGCTTTCTTT. Residues: CASSLRQGEAFF.

The gene calls are TRBV27 and TRBJ2-7, with D maybe TRBD2 (5 bases). CDR1 and CDR2 from the germline V gene are MNHEY and SMNVEV (reference sequence). Trimming stripped 3 bases from V and 6 bases from J, with 18 bases between. The CDR3 has 15 amino acids. The CDR3 sequence is CASSFSSSGSGEQYF. CDR3 bases: TGTGCCAGCAGTTTTTCGTCTTCGGGGTCAGGCGAGCAGTACTTC.

The rearrangement joins TRBV9 to TRBJ2-7, with D perhaps matching TRBD2 (6 bases). The V gene lost 3 bases and the J gene lost 5 bases, with 15 bases spanning the gap. Germline assignment: CDR1 SGDLS and CDR2 YYNGEE. The CDR3 is 14 amino acids. The CDR3 sequence: CASSARGSVHEQYF. The CDR3 DNA reads as TGTGCCAGCAGCGCCCGGGGGTCCGTCCACGAGCAGTACTTC.

For the CDR3, the DNA is TGCGCCAGCAGCCAAGACCCTCTCTATGGCTACACCTTC. Translation: CASSQDPLYGYTF. V is TRBV4-1 and J is TRBJ1-2; D is unclear. This CDR3 comprises 13 residues. V was pared by 0 bases and J by 4 bases, with 6 bases between. Germline CDR1 is MGHRA and CDR2 is YSYEKL.

The chain employs TRBV30 and TRBJ1-6, with 7 nucleotides matching TRBD1. This CDR3 has 13 amino acids. Trimming removed 3 bases from V and 13 bases from J; junction bases left unmatched: 9. Germline lookup yields CDR1 GTSNPN and CDR2 SVGIG (reference sequence). CDR3 bases: TGTGCCTGGAGAAGGGACAGCCTCTCGCCCCTCCACTTT. It translates to CAWRRDSLSPLHF.

The chain is built from TRBV5-4 and TRBJ2-7; D remains unclear. V dropped 0 bases and J dropped 3 bases, with 10 bases sitting between them. The germline CDR1 and CDR2 sequences are SGHNT and YYREEE (reference sequence). This CDR3 has 14 amino acids. The CDR3, as DNA: TGTGCCAGCAGCTTGGATAGCAGCCACTACGAGCAGTACTTC. Protein: CASSLDSSHYEQYF.

The chain uses TRBV27 and TRBJ2-7; perhaps TRBD1 as D (5 bases). The CDR3 has 14 amino acids. Trimming left V 4 bases short and J 6 bases short, with 16 bases between. Germline CDR1 MNHEY, CDR2 SMNVEV (reference sequence). The CDR3 spells CASSYTGDPTEQYF. DNA of the CDR3: TGTGCCAGCAGTTATACAGGTGACCCAACCGAGCAGTACTTC.

The V call is TRBV9, the J call TRBJ2-1; the match to TRBD2 covers 10 bases. This CDR3 has 15 residues. Germline V gives CDR1 SGDLS, CDR2 YYNGEE. The trim removed 3 bases at V and 2 bases at J, leaving 2 bases unmatched. The CDR3 sequence: CASSGLAGTYNEQFF. The CDR3, as DNA: TGTGCCAGCAGCGGACTAGCGGGTACCTACAATGAGCAGTTCTTC.

The J gene is TRBJ1-2, the V gene TRBV5-6, with D perhaps TRBD1 (5 bases). This CDR3 spans 13 amino acids. The V gene lost 4 bases and the J gene lost 7 bases, with 14 bases spanning the gap. The germline V gene encodes CDR1 SGHDT and CDR2 YYEEEE. This CDR3 is CASSDQGMGGYTF. CDR3 in DNA: TGTGCCAGCAGCGATCAGGGTATGGGTGGCTACACCTTC.

The chain employs TRBV27 and TRBJ2-1; 7 bases map to TRBD1. The V segment lost 5 bases and the J segment 5 bases; nucleotides outside the gene matches: 6. This CDR3 has 14 residues. Germline assignment: CDR1 MNHEY and CDR2 SMNVEV (reference sequence). In nucleotides, the CDR3 is TGTGCCAGCAGTGCTGGGACAGTAAACAATGAGCAGTTCTTC. Translated: CASSAGTVNNEQFF.

The chain uses TRBV19 and TRBJ2-1; D is possibly TRBD2 (6 bases). CDR1 and CDR2 (germline): LNHDA, SQIVND (reference sequence). The V end lost 5 bases, the J end lost 7 bases, and 15 bases lay between the germline ends. This CDR3 region has 14 residues. The CDR3 loop reads CASSSGGSENEQFF. The CDR3 bases are TGTGCCAGTAGTTCCGGGGGTAGCGAGAATGAGCAGTTCTTC.

The chain recombines TRBV9 with TRBJ1-2; TRBD1 matches at 9 bases. Losses at the gene ends were 4 bases for V and 4 bases for J; bases not matched to a gene: 17. Germline assignment: CDR1 SGDLS and CDR2 YYNGEE. This CDR3 has 18 residues. The CDR3 sequence: CASSLLGTGSGIAYGYTF. CDR3 bases: TGTGCCAGCAGCCTTCTCGGGACAGGGAGCGGTATTGCCTATGGCTACACCTTC.

The chain is built from TRBV28 and TRBJ1-1; D ambiguous. V lost 2 bases to trimming and J lost 3 bases, with 16 bases between them. The length of the CDR3 is 16 residues. In germline, CDR1 is MDHEN, CDR2 SYDVKM. The CDR3 DNA is TGTGCCAGCAGTTTAGTCGGGTTGGGGAGGGACACTGAAGCTTTCTTT. Protein: CASSLVGLGRDTEAFF.

The CDR3 DNA sequence: TGTGCCAGCAGCCAAGAGTTGTCGGTATCTGGGGCCAACGTCCTGACTTTC. It yields the protein CASSQELSVSGANVLTF. The V gene is TRBV4-2, the J gene TRBJ2-6, with D hard to call. V lost 0 bases to trimming and J lost 1 base, with 10 bases between them. Per the germline V gene, CDR1 is LGHNA and CDR2 is YNFKEQ. There are 17 residues in the CDR3.

About this clone itself: The same CDR3 is also encoded by other DNA sequences in this sample. V and J are TRBV19 and TRBJ2-7, with 11 positions matching TRBD1. The CDR3 loop spans 14 amino acids. The V segment lost 4 bases and the J segment 4 bases; nucleotides outside the gene matches: 3. CDR1 and CDR2 from the germline V gene are LNHDA and SQIVND (reference sequence). The CDR3 DNA reads TGTGCCAGTAGTACCGGGACAGGGGGGTACGAGCAGTACTTC. Translating it yields CASSTGTGGYEQYF.

The chain carries TRBV2 and TRBJ2-7; D gene unclear. Trimming shortened V by 6 bases and J by 0 bases, and 15 bases separated the two germline ends. The germline V gene encodes CDR1 SNHLY and CDR2 FYNNEI. This CDR3 contains 15 residues. DNA for the CDR3: TGTGCCAGCAGGTCAGGCGGCGGTGACTCCTACGAGCAGTACTTC. Translating gives CASRSGGGDSYEQYF.

This clone has just one count. The DNA for the CDR3 is TGTGCCAGCAGCGCGGGGACTAGCGGGAGAACCGTC. This gives the protein CASSAGTSGRTV. The chain carries TRBV5-4 and TRBJ2-7; 14 bases are shared with TRBD2. CDR3 size: 12 residues. The germline V gene has CDR1 SGHNT and CDR2 YYREEE (reference sequence).

The V and J genes are TRBV13 and TRBJ2-5; 8 nucleotides line up with TRBD1. The CDR3 is 16 amino acids. V shed 0 bases and J 5 bases; nucleotides not matched to a gene: 8. Germline assignment: CDR1 PRHDT and CDR2 FYEKMQ (reference sequence). CDR3 DNA: TGTGCCAGCAGCTTAGGGACAGGGGTGGACGCCGAGACCCAGTACTTC. Protein: CASSLGTGVDAETQYF.

The CDR3 sequence: CASSFGSGRPQHF. The CDR3 region has the DNA TGTGCCAGCAGCTTTGGATCGGGTCGGCCCCAGCATTTT. This chain connects TRBV5-5 to TRBJ1-5; the D is unclear. The CDR3 sequence is 13 residues long. Germline CDR1 and CDR2: SGHKS and YYEKEE (reference sequence). V lost 2 bases and J lost 9, with 12 bases in between.

The chain uses TRBV18 and TRBJ2-5; D gene ambiguous. The germline V gene encodes CDR1 KGHSH and CDR2 LQKENI. CDR3 length: 12 amino acids. The V and J ends lost 4 bases and 4 bases respectively, with 7 bases between them. Here the CDR3 DNA reads TGTGCCAGCTCACTCCCTCTAGAGACCCAGTACTTC. It codes for CASSLPLETQYF.

This chain uses TRBV18 with TRBJ1-5; possibly TRBD1 for D (6 bases). Germline CDR1 reads KGHSH; CDR2 reads LQKENI. V lost 3 bases to trimming and J lost 0 bases, with 15 bases between them. The CDR3 has 17 residues. CDR3 region: CASSPTRGQHSNQPQHF. DNA for the CDR3: TGTGCCAGCTCACCCACCCGGGGACAACATAGCAATCAGCCCCAGCATTTT.

Note on this clone: Within the sample, other DNA sequences also encode this same CDR3. V gene TRBV28 combines with J gene TRBJ2-7; no clear D gene. CDR3 length: 13 amino acids. With 2 bases removed from V and 3 bases from J, the gap between germline ends came to 8 bases. Per the germline V gene, CDR1 is MDHEN and CDR2 is SYDVKM. CDR3 DNA sequence: TGTGCCAGCAGTTTAGTGGGTGGCTACGAGCAGTACTTC. This translates into CASSLVGGYEQYF.

The rearrangement links TRBV6-5 to TRBJ2-3, with TRBD2 matching over 10 bases. This CDR3 has 15 amino acids. Germline-derived CDR1 and CDR2 are MNHEY and SVGAGI. V lost 7 bases to trimming and J lost 1 base; unmatched junction nucleotides: 5. The CDR3, as DNA: TGTGCCAGCACCCCTAGCGGGGGACGCACAGATACGCAGTATTTT. Its translation: CASTPSGGRTDTQYF.

The CDR3 DNA reads TGTGCCACCAGGGCGCCAGGGGTGGCTGAAGCTTTCTTT. Its translation: CATRAPGVAEAFF. The V call is TRBV15, the J call TRBJ1-1; D is possibly TRBD1 (6 bases). V dropped 6 bases and J dropped 6 bases, with 14 bases sitting between them. CDR3 length: 13 residues. CDR1 and CDR2 (germline): LNHNV, YYDKDF (reference sequence).

This sequence joins TRBV30 and TRBJ1-1; no definite D call. V was shortened by 3 bases and J by 1 base, with 18 bases between the two germline ends. CDR1 GTSNPN and CDR2 SVGIG come from the germline V gene (reference sequence). This CDR3 spans 16 amino acids. The CDR3 DNA is TGTGCCTGGAGACCCGCCCTTTTTACTTCGAACACTGAAGCTTTCTTT. Its translation is CAWRPALFTSNTEAFF.

This chain uses TRBV7-6 with TRBJ2-7; tentative D call: TRBD1 (6 bases). Trimming left V 5 bases short and J 1 base short, with 15 bases between. The CDR3 loop spans 15 amino acids. From germline, CDR1 is SGHVS and CDR2 FNYEAQ. The CDR3 sequence is CASSPTEGVSYEQYF. CDR3 sequence (DNA): TGTGCCAGCAGCCCCACCGAGGGGGTTTCCTACGAGCAGTACTTC.

In this sample, this clone turned up once. The rearrangement joins TRBV7-6 to TRBJ2-2, with no clear D. V shed 0 bases and J shed 5 bases, with 10 bases lying between them. The germline CDR1 and CDR2 sequences are SGHVS and FNYEAQ. The CDR3 is 15 amino acids. The chain's CDR3 is CASSLAATPTGELFF. Here the CDR3 DNA reads TGTGCCAGCAGCTTAGCCGCCACCCCGACCGGGGAGCTGTTTTTT.

The V gene is TRBV6-6, the J gene TRBJ1-4; a weak D match, TRBD1 (5 bases). The CDR3 totals 14 residues. The V gene's germline CDR1 is MNHNY and CDR2 SVGAGI (reference sequence). V was pared by 2 bases and J by 8 bases, with 12 bases between. The CDR3, as DNA: TGTGCCAGCAGTTACCAAGACAGCGAGGAAAAACTGTTTTTT. Translated, it gives CASSYQDSEEKLFF.

The J gene is TRBJ1-2, the V gene TRBV19, with D maybe TRBD1 (5 bases). The germline V gene encodes CDR1 LNHDA and CDR2 SQIVND (reference sequence). V was cut by 6 bases and J by 8 bases, with 25 bases left in between. CDR3 length equals 16 residues. In DNA, the CDR3 is TGTGCCAGTAGACGACCCGGGACCTACCCATTCGGGGGCTACACCTTC. Protein product: CASRRPGTYPFGGYTF.